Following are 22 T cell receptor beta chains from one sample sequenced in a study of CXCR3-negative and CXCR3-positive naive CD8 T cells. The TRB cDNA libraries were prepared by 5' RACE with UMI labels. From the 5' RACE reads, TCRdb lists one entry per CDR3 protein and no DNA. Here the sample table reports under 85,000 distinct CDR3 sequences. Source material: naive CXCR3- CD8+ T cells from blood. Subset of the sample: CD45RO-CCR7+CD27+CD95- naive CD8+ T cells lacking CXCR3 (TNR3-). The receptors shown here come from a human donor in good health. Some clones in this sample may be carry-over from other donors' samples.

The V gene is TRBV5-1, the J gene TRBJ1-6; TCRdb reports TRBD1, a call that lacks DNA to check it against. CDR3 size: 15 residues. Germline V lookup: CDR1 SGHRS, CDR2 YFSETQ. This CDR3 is CASRKEDRGNSPLHF.

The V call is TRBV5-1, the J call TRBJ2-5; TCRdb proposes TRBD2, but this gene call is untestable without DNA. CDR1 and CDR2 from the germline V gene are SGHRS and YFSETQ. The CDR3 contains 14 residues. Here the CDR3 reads CASTQSGFQETQYF.

The CDR3 sequence is CASSPPMIRENTEAFF. The V gene is TRBV7-9, the J gene TRBJ1-1; no DNA is available, so the TRBD1 call from TCRdb remains unchecked. The CDR3 totals 16 residues. Per germline, CDR1 SEHNR and CDR2 FQNEAQ (reference sequence).

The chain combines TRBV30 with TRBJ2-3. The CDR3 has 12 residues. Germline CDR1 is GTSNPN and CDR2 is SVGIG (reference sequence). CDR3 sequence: CAWMETEDTQYF.

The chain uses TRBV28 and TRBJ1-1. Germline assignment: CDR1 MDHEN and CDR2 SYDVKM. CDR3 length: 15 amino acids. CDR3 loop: CASSLFQGRNTEAFF.

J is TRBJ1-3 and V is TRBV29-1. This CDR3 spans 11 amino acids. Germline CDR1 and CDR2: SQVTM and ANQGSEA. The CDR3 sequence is CSVDHEDTIYF.

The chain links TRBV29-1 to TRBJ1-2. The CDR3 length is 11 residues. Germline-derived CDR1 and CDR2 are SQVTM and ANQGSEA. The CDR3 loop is CSVLGTIGYTF.

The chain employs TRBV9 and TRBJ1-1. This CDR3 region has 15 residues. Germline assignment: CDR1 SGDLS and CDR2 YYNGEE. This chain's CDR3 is CASSLGGGSKTEAFF.

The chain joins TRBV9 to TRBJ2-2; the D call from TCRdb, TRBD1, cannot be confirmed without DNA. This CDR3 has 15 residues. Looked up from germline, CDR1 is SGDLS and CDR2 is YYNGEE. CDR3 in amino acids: CASSGDSSKTGEMFF.

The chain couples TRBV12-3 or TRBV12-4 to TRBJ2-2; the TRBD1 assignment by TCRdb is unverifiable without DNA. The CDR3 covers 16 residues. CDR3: CASSSTGGGNTGELFF.

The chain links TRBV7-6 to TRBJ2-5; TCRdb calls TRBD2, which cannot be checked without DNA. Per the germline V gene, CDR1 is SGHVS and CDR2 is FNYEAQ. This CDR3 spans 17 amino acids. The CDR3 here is CASSLGLASGRGETQYF.

The CDR3 is CASSLVYTGDLFF. This chain connects TRBV7-8 to TRBJ2-2. The V gene's germline CDR1 is SGHVS and CDR2 FQNEAQ. CDR3 length equals 13 residues.

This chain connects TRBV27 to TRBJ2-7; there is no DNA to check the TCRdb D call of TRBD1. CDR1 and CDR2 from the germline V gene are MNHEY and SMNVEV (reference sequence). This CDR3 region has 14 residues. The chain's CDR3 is CASSSGTLGNEQYF.

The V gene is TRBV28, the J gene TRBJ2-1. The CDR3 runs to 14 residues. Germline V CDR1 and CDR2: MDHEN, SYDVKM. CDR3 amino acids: CASSTMGLHNEQFF.

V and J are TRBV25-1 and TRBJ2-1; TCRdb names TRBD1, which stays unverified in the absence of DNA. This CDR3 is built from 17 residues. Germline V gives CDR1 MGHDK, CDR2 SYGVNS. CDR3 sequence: CASSGGWGRDRYNEQFF. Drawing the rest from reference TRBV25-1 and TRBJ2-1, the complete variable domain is EADIYQTPRYLVIGTGKKITLECSQTMGHDKMYWYQQDPGMELHLIHYSYGVNSTEKGDLSSESTVSRIRTEHFPLTLESARPSHTSQYLCASSGGWGRDRYNEQFFGPGTRLTVL.

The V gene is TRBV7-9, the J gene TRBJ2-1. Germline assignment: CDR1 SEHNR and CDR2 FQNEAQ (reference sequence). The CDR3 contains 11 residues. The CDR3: CASSPDNEQFF.

CDR3 sequence reads: CASATRLSGLGQPQHF. The gene calls are TRBV28 and TRBJ1-5. This CDR3 is 16 amino acids long. Germline loops: CDR1 MDHEN, CDR2 SYDVKM.

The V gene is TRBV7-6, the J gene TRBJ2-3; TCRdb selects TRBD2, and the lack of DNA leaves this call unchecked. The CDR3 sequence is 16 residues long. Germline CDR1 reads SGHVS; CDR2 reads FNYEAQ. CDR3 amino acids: CASSPLLAGGADTQYF. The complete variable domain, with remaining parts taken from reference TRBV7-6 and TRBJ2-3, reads GAGVSQSPRYKVTKRGQDVALRCDPISGHVSLYWYRQALGQGPEFLTYFNYEAQQDKSGLPNDRFSAERPEGSISTLTIQRTEQRDSAMYRCASSPLLAGGADTQYFGPGTRLTVL.

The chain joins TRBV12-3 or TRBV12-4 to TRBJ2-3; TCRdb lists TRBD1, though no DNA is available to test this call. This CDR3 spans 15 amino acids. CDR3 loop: CASRPPPEVTDTQYF.

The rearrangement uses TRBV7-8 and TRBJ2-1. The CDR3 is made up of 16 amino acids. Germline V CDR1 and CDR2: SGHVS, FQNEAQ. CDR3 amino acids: CASSLAQAGIYNEQFF.

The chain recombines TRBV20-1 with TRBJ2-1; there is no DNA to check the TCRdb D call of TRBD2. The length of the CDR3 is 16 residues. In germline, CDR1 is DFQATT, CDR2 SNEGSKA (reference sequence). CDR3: CSAKLALGSSYNEQFF.

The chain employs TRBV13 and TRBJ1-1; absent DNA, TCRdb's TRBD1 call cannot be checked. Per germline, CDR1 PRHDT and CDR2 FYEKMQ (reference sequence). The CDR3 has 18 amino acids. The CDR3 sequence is CASSLRGGTGSIDTEAFF.